This TCR beta chain came from a study of Graves' ophthalmopathy and Graves' hyperthyroidism. The ends were cut back, 3 bases at V and 2 bases at J, with 23 bases in the middle. The CDR3 is 18 residues long. Germline CDR1 is SGDLS and CDR2 is YYNGEE. The authors amplified TCR beta CDR3 regions, and they did so from RNA transcripts for repertoire sequencing. Amplification began with first-round RT-PCR using HTBI primers, then second-round multiplex PCR was performed. TCRdb reanalysed the multiplex PCR reads using MiXCR and keeps one entry per CDR3 protein. This sample has over a million distinct CDR3 sequences, with roughly two fifths found just once.

The source is an adult man with Graves' hyperthyroidism. The sequenced sample was peripheral blood or thyroid tissue (not recorded which). The chain carries TRBV9 and TRBJ1-1, with D possibly TRBD1 on 6 matching bases. CDR3 region: CASSAVTQGGGGNTEAFF. The CDR3 region has the DNA TGTGCCAGCAGCGCCGTGACTCAAGGGGGGGGAGGAAACACTGAAGCTTTCTTT.